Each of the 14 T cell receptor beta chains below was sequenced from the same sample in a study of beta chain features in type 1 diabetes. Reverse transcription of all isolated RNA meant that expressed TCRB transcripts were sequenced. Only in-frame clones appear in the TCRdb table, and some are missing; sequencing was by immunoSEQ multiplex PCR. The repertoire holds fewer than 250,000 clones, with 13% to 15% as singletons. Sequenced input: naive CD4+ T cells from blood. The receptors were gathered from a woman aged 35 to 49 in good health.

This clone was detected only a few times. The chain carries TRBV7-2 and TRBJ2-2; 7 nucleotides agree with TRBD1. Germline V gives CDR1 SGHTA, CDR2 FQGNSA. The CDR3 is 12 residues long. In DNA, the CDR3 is TGTGTTGGGACAGTAGCCACCGGGGAGCTGTTTTTT. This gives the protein CVGTVATGELFF.

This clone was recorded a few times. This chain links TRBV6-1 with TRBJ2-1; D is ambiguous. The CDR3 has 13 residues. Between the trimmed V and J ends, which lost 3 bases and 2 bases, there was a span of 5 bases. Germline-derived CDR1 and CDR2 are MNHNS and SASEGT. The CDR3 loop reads CASSDAAYNEQFF. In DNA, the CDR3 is TGTGCCAGCAGTGACGCAGCCTACAATGAGCAGTTCTTC.

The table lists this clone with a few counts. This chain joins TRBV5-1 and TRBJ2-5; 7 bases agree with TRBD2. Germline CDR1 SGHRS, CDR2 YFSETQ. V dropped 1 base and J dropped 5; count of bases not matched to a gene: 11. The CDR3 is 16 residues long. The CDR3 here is CASSLNSGTSGETQYF. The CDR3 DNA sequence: TGCGCCAGCAGCTTGAACAGCGGGACTTCAGGGGAGACCCAGTACTTC.

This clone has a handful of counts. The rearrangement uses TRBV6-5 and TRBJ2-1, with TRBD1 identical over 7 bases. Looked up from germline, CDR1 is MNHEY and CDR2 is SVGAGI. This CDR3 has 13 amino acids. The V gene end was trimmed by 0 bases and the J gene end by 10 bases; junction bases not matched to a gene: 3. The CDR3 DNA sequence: TGTGCCAGCAGTTACTCGGTGACAGGGGAGCAGTTCTTC. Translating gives CASSYSVTGEQFF.

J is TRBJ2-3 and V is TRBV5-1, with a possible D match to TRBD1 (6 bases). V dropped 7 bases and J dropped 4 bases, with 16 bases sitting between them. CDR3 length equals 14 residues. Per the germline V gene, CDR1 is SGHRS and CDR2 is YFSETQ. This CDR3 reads CASRRTERADTQYF. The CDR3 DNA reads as TGCGCCAGCCGAAGGACAGAAAGAGCAGATACGCAGTATTTT.

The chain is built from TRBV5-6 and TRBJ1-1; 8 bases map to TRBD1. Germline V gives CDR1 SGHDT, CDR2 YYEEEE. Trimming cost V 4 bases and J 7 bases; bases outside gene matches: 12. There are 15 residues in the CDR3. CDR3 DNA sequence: TGTGCCAGCAGCGACCCCAGGGGGCGCGCGGTTGAAGCTTTCTTT. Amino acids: CASSDPRGRAVEAFF. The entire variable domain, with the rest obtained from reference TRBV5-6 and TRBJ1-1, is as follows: DAGVTQSPTHLIKTRGQQVTLRCSPKSGHDTVSWYQQALGQGPQFIFQYYEEEERQRGNFPDRFSGHQFPNYSSELNVNALLLGDSALYLCASSDPRGRAVEAFFGQGTRLTVV.

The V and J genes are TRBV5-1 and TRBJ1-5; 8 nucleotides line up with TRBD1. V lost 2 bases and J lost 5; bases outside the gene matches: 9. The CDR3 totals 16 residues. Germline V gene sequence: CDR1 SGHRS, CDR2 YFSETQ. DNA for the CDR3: TGCGCCAGCAGCTTAGGACAGGGAGGATTTGATCAGCCCCAGCATTTT. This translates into CASSLGQGGFDQPQHF.

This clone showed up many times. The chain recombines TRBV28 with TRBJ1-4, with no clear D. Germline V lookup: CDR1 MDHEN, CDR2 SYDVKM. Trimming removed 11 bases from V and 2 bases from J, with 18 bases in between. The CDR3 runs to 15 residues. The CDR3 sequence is CACEDGIGTNEKLFF. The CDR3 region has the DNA TGTGCCTGCGAAGACGGGATCGGGACTAATGAAAAACTGTTTTTT.

The CDR3 protein is CASSYGGPSNSPLHF. The DNA for the CDR3 is TGTGCCAGCAGTTATGGTGGGCCATCTAATTCACCCCTCCACTTT. This rearrangement joins TRBV6-5 to TRBJ1-6; D not resolved. Germline assignment: CDR1 MNHEY and CDR2 SVGAGI. CDR3 length: 15 amino acids. V shed 3 bases and J shed 6 bases, with 12 bases lying between them.

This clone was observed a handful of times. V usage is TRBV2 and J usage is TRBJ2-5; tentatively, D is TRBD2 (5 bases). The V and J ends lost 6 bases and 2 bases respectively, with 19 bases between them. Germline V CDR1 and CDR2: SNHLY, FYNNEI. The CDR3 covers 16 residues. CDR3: CASRRVSRWGQETQYF. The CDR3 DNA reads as TGTGCCAGCAGGCGGGTCTCGAGGTGGGGACAAGAGACCCAGTACTTC.

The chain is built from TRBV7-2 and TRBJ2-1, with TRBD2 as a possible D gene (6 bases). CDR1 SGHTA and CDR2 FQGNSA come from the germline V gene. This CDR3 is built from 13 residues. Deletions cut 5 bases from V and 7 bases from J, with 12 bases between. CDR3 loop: CASSISSANEQFF. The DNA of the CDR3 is TGTGCCAGCAGCATATCTAGCGCTAATGAGCAGTTCTTC. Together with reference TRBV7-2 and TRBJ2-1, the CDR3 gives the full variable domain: GAGVSQSPSNKVTEKGKDVELRCDPISGHTALYWYRQSLGQGLEFLIYFQGNSAPDKSGLPSDRFSAERTGGSVSTLTIQRTQQEDSAVYLCASSISSANEQFFGPGTRLTVL.

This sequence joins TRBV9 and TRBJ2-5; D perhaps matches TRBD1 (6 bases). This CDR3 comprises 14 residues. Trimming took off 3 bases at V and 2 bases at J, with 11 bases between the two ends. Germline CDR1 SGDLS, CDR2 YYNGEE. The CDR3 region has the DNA TGTGCCAGCAGCGCACAGGGTCGGCAAGAGACCCAGTACTTC. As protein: CASSAQGRQETQYF.

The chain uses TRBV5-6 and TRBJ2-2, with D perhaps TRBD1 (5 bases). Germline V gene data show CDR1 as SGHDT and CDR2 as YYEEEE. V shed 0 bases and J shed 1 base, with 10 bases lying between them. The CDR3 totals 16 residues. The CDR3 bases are TGTGCCAGCAGCTTGGCGGACACTGGGAACACCGGGGAGCTGTTTTTT. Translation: CASSLADTGNTGELFF.

In nucleotides, the CDR3 is TGTGCCAGCAGACGTCTTAAGGGGGGTCCAGGGGGTGGCTCCTACGAGCAGTACTTC. Its translation: CASRRLKGGPGGGSYEQYF. The rearrangement uses TRBV27 and TRBJ2-7; weak D call: TRBD1 (7 bases). Trimming shortened V by 6 bases and J by 0 bases, and 27 bases separated the two germline ends. CDR3 length equals 19 residues. Germline CDR1 reads MNHEY; CDR2 reads SMNVEV (reference sequence).